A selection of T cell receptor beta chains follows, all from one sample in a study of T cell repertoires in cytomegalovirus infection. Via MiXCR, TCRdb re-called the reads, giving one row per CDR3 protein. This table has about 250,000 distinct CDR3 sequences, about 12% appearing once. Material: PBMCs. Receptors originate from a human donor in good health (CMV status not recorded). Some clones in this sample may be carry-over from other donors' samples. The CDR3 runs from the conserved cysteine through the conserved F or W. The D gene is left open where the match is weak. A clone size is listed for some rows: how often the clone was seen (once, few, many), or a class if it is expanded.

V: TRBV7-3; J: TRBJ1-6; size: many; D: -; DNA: TGTGCCAGCAGCTTAAAGGCCTTGGGCAATTCACCCCTCCACTTT; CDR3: CASSLKALGNSPLHF
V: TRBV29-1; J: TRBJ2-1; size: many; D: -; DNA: TGCAGCGTTATTGTTCTTGGGGGCTCCTACAATGAGCAGTTCTTC; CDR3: CSVIVLGGSYNEQFF
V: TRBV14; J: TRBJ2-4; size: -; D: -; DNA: TGTGCCAGCAGCCAAGAGACGCCGGGACTGAATTTAGCCAAAAACATTCAGTACTTC; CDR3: CASSQETPGLNLAKNIQYF
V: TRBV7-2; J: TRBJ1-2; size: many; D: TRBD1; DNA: TGTGCCAGCAGCTCACAGACAGGGAGGGGCTATGGCTACACCTTC; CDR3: CASSSQTGRGYGYTF
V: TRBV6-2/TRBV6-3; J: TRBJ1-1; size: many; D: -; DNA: TGTGCCAGCAGAGAGACAGGGAACACTGAAGCTTTCTTT; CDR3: CASRETGNTEAFF
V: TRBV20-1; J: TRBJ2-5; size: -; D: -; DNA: TGCAGTGCTAGAGCGGGACCGTACAAAGAGACCCAGTACTTC; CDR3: CSARAGPYKETQYF
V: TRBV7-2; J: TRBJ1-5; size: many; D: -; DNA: TGTGCCAGCAGCTTTGCCGGGAGCTATCAGCCCCAGCATTTT; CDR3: CASSFAGSYQPQHF
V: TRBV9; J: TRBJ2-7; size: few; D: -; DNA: TGTGCCAGCAGTACTAGTTTCGGCGAGCAGTACTTC; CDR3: CASSTSFGEQYF
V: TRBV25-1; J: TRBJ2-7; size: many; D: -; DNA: TGTGCCAGCAGTGAACCTCAGGGTCTCGGAACGAGGAAGCAGTACTTC; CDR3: CASSEPQGLGTRKQYF
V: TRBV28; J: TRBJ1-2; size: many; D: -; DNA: TGTGCCAGCAGTTCCCGGGACGCGCCTGGGAACTATGGCTACACCTTC; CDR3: CASSSRDAPGNYGYTF
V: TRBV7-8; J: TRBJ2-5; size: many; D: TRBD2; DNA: TGTGCCAGCAGCTTAGGCGGGGGACCCCAACGGGCCCAGTACTTC; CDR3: CASSLGGGPQRAQYF
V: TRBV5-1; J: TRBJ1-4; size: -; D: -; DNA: TGCGCCAGCAGCGAAGGGCTCTCTAATGAAAAACTGTTTTTT; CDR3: CASSEGLSNEKLFF
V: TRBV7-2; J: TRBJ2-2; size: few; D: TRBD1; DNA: TGTGCCAGCAGCTTAGTGGGACAGAGCGGGGAGCTGTTTTTT; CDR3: CASSLVGQSGELFF
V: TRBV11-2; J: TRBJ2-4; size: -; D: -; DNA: TGTGCCAGCAGCTTACAGCGGGTAGCCAAAAACATTCAGTACTTC; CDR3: CASSLQRVAKNIQYF
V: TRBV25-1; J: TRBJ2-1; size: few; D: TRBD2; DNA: TGTGCCAGCACACCGGACGTAGCGGGCTACAATGAGCAGTTCTTC; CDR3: CASTPDVAGYNEQFF
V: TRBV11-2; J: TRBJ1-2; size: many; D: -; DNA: TGTGCCATCCGAAAACCCTTCCGCAGGGAGAACTATGGCTACACCTTC; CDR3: CAIRKPFRRENYGYTF
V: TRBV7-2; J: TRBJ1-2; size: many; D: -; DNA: TGTGCCAGCAGCTTAGGACAGTTCTTATATGGCTACACCTTC; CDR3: CASSLGQFLYGYTF
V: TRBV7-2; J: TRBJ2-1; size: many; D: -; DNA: TGTGCCAGCAGCTTAGCCGGGACGGAGTACAATGAGCAGTTCTTC; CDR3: CASSLAGTEYNEQFF
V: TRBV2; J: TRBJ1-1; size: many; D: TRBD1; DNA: TGTGCCAGCGGTCAGGACAGGACCATGAACACTGAAGCTTTCTTT; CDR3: CASGQDRTMNTEAFF
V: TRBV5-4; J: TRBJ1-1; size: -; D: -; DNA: TGTGCAAGCGGCGGGGCCACTGAAGCTTTCTTT; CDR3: CASGGATEAFF
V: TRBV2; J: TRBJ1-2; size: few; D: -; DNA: TGTGCCAGTACCCCGGGAGCCTATGGCTACACCTTC; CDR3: CASTPGAYGYTF
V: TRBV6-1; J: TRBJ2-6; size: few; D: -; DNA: TGTGCCAGCAGTTATTGGGGTCCCATCTCTGGGGCCAACGTCCTGACTTTC; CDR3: CASSYWGPISGANVLTF
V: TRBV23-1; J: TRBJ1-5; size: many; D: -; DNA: TGCGCCAGCAGTCAATTGCAGGGAATACAGCCCCAGCATTTT; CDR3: CASSQLQGIQPQHF
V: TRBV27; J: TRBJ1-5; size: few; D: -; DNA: TGTGCCAGCAGTCCATCCCAGGGGTGGGGCAGCAATCAGCCCCAGCATTTT; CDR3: CASSPSQGWGSNQPQHF
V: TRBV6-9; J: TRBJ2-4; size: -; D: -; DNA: TGTGCCAGCAGTTATTCTACAGGGACTCAAGCCAAAAACATTCAGTACTTC; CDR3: CASSYSTGTQAKNIQYF
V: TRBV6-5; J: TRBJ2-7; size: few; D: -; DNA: TGTGCCAGCAGTTACTTCGGGACAAACTCCTACGAGCAGTACTTC; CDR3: CASSYFGTNSYEQYF
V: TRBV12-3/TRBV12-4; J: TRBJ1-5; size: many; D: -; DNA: TGTGCCAGCAGTCCCAGGCAATCCCCCCAGCCCCAGCATTTT; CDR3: CASSPRQSPQPQHF
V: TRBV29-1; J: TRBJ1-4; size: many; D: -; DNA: TGCAGCGTTTATGATGAAAAACTGTTTTTT; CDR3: CSVYDEKLFF
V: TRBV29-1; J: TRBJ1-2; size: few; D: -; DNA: TGCAGCGTTGCCCCCGGGACAAACTTCTATGGCTACACCTTC; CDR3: CSVAPGTNFYGYTF
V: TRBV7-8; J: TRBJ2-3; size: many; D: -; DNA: TGTGCCAGCAGCTTTGGGGAGAAGCGGAGCACAGATACGCAGTATTTT; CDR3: CASSFGEKRSTDTQYF
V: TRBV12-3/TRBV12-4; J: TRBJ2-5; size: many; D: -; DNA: TGTGCCAGCAGTTCCTCTGGTGGGCAAGAGACCCAGTACTTC; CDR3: CASSSSGGQETQYF
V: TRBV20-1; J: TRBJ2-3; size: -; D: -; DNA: TGCAGTGCTAGTCCGGGCTCAGGCACAGATACGCAGTATTTT; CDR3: CSASPGSGTDTQYF
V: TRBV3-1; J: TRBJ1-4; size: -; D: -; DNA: TGTGCCAGCAGCCAAGATATGGAGGGTCGGAATGAAAAACTGTTTTTT; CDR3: CASSQDMEGRNEKLFF
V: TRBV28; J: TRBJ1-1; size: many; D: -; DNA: TGTGCCAGCAGTCTCCGCCGACAGAACACTGAAGCTTTCTTT; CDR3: CASSLRRQNTEAFF
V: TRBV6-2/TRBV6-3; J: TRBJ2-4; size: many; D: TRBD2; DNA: TGTGCCAGCAGTTACTCGAATCAGGCTAGCGGGAGTACCGACATTCAGTACTTC; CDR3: CASSYSNQASGSTDIQYF
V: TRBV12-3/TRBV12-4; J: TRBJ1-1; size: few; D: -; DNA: TGTGCCAGCAGTTTGGGGGGGAAAAACACTGAAGCTTTCTTT; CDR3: CASSLGGKNTEAFF
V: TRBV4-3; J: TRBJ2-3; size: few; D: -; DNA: TGCGCCAGCAGCCAAGATCGTGGGCAGGGACAAGATACGCAGTATTTT; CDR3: CASSQDRGQGQDTQYF
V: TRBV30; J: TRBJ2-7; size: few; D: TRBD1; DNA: TGTGCCTGCCGGAGGACAGGACCCTACGAGCAGTACTTC; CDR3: CACRRTGPYEQYF
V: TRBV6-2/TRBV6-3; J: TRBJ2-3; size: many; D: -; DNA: TGTGCCAGCAGTTACGCGTCGACCCGGGGCGCAGATACGCAGTATTTT; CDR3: CASSYASTRGADTQYF
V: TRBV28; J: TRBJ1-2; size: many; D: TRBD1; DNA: TGTGCCAGCAGTGGACAGGACACCTTTAACTATGGCTACACCTTC; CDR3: CASSGQDTFNYGYTF
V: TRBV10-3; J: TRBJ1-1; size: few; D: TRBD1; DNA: TGTGCCATCAGTGAAAAGGGGGCAGGGGTCGGTAACACTGAAGCTTTCTTT; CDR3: CAISEKGAGVGNTEAFF
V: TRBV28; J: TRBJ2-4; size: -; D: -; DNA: TGTGCCAGCAGGGGTGCAGGTGTCAAAAACATTCAGTACTTC; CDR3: CASRGAGVKNIQYF
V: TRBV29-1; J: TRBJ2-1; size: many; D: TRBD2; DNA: TGCAGCGTTGTGCTTAGCGGGAGGCCGAGCTCCTACAATGAGCAGTTCTTC; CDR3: CSVVLSGRPSSYNEQFF
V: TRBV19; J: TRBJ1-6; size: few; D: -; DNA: TGTGCCAGTAGTTTGGACGGTATCAATTCACCCCTCCACTTT; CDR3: CASSLDGINSPLHF
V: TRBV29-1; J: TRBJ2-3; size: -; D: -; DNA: TGCAGCGTTGAAGAGGGGGGATGGGATACGCAGTATTTT; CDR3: CSVEEGGWDTQYF
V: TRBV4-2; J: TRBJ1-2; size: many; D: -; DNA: TGTGCCAGCAGCCAAGATAAGGGGGGTCGCTATGGCTACACCTTC; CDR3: CASSQDKGGRYGYTF
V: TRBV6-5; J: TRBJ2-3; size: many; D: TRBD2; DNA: TGTGCCAGCAGTTCGGGCAGGCTACTAGCGGGAGGGGATACGCAGTATTTT; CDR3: CASSSGRLLAGGDTQYF
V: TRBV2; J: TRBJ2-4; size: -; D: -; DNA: TGTGCCAGCAGTGACACGGCGGCCGGGAGAACCAAAAACATTCAGTACTTC; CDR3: CASSDTAAGRTKNIQYF
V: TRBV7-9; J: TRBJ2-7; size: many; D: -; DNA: TGTGCCAGCAGCTTTCGGGGGATCTACGAGCAGTACTTC; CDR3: CASSFRGIYEQYF
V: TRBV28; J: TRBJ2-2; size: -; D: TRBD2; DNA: TGTGCCAGCAGTCCAAGGACTAGCGGGAGTTACACCGGGGAGCTGTTTTTT; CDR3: CASSPRTSGSYTGELFF
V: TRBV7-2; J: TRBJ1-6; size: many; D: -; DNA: TGTGCCAGCAGCTTAGTAGGGCCCCTCCACTTT; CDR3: CASSLVGPLHF
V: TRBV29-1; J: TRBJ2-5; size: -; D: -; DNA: TGCAGCGTTGGACCCACAGGGTTAGAGACCCAGTACTTC; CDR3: CSVGPTGLETQYF
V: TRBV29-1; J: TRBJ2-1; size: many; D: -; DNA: TGCAGCGTTGAGCTGAGCTACAATGAGCAGTTCTTC; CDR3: CSVELSYNEQFF
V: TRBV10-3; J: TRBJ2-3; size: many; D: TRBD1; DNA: TGTGCCATCAGTGAGAGTGGGGGACAGGGACCGGATACGCAGTATTTT; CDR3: CAISESGGQGPDTQYF
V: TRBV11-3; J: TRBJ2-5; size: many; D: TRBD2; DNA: TGTGCCAGCAGCTTAGTTGCTAGCGGGAAAGAGACCCAGTACTTC; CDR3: CASSLVASGKETQYF
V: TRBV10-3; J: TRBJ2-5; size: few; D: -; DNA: TGTGCCATCAGTGGGGGCTTAGCGATCCAAGAGACCCAGTACTTC; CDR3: CAISGGLAIQETQYF
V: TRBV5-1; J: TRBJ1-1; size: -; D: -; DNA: TGCGCCAGCAGCAAGACACAGGTTAACACTGAAGCTTTCTTT; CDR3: CASSKTQVNTEAFF
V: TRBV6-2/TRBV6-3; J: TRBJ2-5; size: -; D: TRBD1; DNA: TGTGCCAGCAGTGAGACCGGGACAGGCAAGACCCAGTACTTC; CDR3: CASSETGTGKTQYF
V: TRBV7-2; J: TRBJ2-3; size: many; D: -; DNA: TGTGCCAGCAGCTCAGGGAACACAGATACGCAGTATTTT; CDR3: CASSSGNTDTQYF
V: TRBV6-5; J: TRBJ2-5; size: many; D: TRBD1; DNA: TGTGCCAGCAGTTACCGGACAGGGTCGGCCCAAGAGACCCAGTACTTC; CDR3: CASSYRTGSAQETQYF